Below are 14 T cell receptor beta chains sequenced from a single sample in a study of cytomegalovirus exposure and HLA in healthy donors. The PCR had 60 Vbeta and 13 Jbeta primers. Data came from immunoSEQ multiplex PCR; TCRdb stores just in-frame clones and leaves some out. This sample has more than 95,000 clones, with 70% to 80% found just once. Material for sequencing was PBMCs. The receptors derive from a woman between 18 and 29 years old in good health and CMV-seronegative.

There are a few counts of this clone. This chain uses TRBV28 with TRBJ1-5; 9 bases align to TRBD1. V lost 6 bases to trimming and J lost 3 bases; unmatched junction nucleotides: 9. The CDR3 loop spans 16 amino acids. Germline lookup yields CDR1 MDHEN and CDR2 SYDVKM. CDR3 DNA: TGTGCCAGCAGAAAACTCCGGGACAGGGACAATCAGCCCCAGCATTTT. Translation: CASRKLRDRDNQPQHF.

The chain is built from TRBV5-6 and TRBJ1-1; D unclear. Germline CDR1 SGHDT, CDR2 YYEEEE. V dropped 1 base and J dropped 0 bases, with 13 bases sitting between them. The CDR3 extends over 16 amino acids. The CDR3 here is CASSLFGSTMNTEAFF. The CDR3 nucleotides read TGTGCCAGCAGCTTGTTCGGGAGTACCATGAACACTGAAGCTTTCTTT.

The genes are TRBV5-4 and TRBJ2-7, with D maybe TRBD1 (7 bases). Germline assignment: CDR1 SGHNT and CDR2 YYREEE (reference sequence). V lost 9 bases to trimming and J lost 0 bases, with 16 bases between them. CDR3 size: 14 residues. The CDR3 reads CATQGGISSYEQYF. DNA of the CDR3: TGTGCCACTCAGGGGGGTATTTCCTCCTACGAGCAGTACTTC.

This clone was seen at least ten times. The chain employs TRBV5-4 and TRBJ2-1, with D perhaps TRBD2 (6 bases). Germline CDR1 SGHNT, CDR2 YYREEE (reference sequence). V was pared by 4 bases and J by 4 bases, with 12 bases between. The CDR3 is made up of 14 amino acids. CDR3 coding DNA: TGTGCCAGCAGCAGGGACGGGACTTACAATGAGCAGTTCTTC. This encodes CASSRDGTYNEQFF. Full variable domain (missing parts from reference TRBV5-4 and TRBJ2-1): ETGVTQSPTHLIKTRGQQVTLRCSSQSGHNTVSWYQQALGQGPQFIFQYYREEENGRGNFPPRFSGLQFPNYSSELNVNALELDDSALYLCASSRDGTYNEQFFGPGTRLTVL.

The V gene is TRBV9, the J gene TRBJ1-5; maybe TRBD1 (6 bases). The CDR3 totals 15 residues. The germline CDR1 and CDR2 sequences are SGDLS and YYNGEE. The V end was cut by 3 bases, the J end by 1 base, with 11 bases between. In nucleotides, the CDR3 is TGTGCCAGCAGCGGAGGGGGGGGGAGCAATCAGCCCCAGCATTTT. Its protein product is CASSGGGGSNQPQHF.

This clone turned up a few times. CDR3 amino acids: CATSRDLGGLNYGYTF. The CDR3 DNA sequence: TGTGCCACCAGCAGAGATTTGGGGGGACTCAACTATGGCTACACCTTC. The rearrangement uses TRBV15 and TRBJ1-2; possibly TRBD1 for D (5 bases). The CDR3 sequence is 16 residues long. Germline loops: CDR1 LNHNV, CDR2 YYDKDF (reference sequence). Trimming stripped 0 bases from V and 2 bases from J, with 13 bases between.

Only a few counts were recorded for this clone. The chain combines TRBV5-8 with TRBJ1-5; D is ambiguous. The CDR3 is made up of 14 amino acids. V lost 4 bases and J 2 bases, leaving 10 bases between the germline ends. CDR1 is SGHTS, CDR2 YDEGEE, per germline. CDR3 region: CASSPWEGNQPQHF. The CDR3 nucleotides are TGTGCCAGCAGCCCCTGGGAGGGCAATCAGCCCCAGCATTTT.

This clone has a handful of counts. This chain connects TRBV6-1 to TRBJ2-7, with 8 bases fitting TRBD1. From germline, CDR1 is MNHNS and CDR2 SASEGT. V was pared by 7 bases and J by 2 bases, with 4 bases of the junction left unmatched. This CDR3 spans 13 amino acids. CDR3 sequence reads: CASTRTGTYEQYF. The CDR3, as DNA: TGTGCCAGCACTAGGACAGGGACCTACGAGCAGTACTTC.

This clone has a single count. The gene calls are TRBV2 and TRBJ2-1, with TRBD1 matching 10 bases. Per the germline V gene, CDR1 is SNHLY and CDR2 is FYNNEI. The CDR3 loop spans 18 amino acids. The junction had 20 bases not matched to a gene; V was cut back by 6 bases and J by 9 bases. The CDR3 DNA follows: TGTGCCAGCAGCACATCCTTGGCCGGGACAGGGGATGATGGTGAGCAGTTCTTC. It specifies CASSTSLAGTGDDGEQFF.

This chain connects TRBV10-3 to TRBJ2-1, with TRBD1 matching 9 bases. With 11 bases clipped from V and 6 bases from J, the junction kept 8 bases outside the gene matches. CDR1 and CDR2 from the germline V gene are ENHRY and SYGVKD. The CDR3 is 13 residues long. CDR3 loop: CAFRGQGTNEQFF. The CDR3 nucleotides are TGTGCCTTCCGTGGACAGGGGACCAATGAGCAGTTCTTC.

This rearrangement joins TRBV15 to TRBJ2-5; the match to TRBD1 covers 9 bases. Germline V gene lookup returns CDR1 LNHNV and CDR2 YYDKDF (reference sequence). Trimming at V came to 0 bases and at J to 6 bases, leaving 8 bases not matched to a gene. This CDR3 comprises 16 residues. The CDR3 protein is CATSRDPQGAAKTQYF. DNA for the CDR3: TGTGCCACCAGCAGAGATCCACAGGGGGCCGCTAAGACCCAGTACTTC.

This clone has a handful of counts. The rearrangement uses TRBV30 and TRBJ2-1; 7 nucleotides agree with TRBD2. CDR3 size: 15 residues. Germline V gene sequence: CDR1 GTSNPN, CDR2 SVGIG (reference sequence). V dropped 4 bases and J dropped 3; count of bases not matched to a gene: 9. This CDR3 reads CAWNLGGFSYNEQFF. The CDR3 DNA sequence: TGTGCCTGGAACCTCGGGGGGTTTAGCTACAATGAGCAGTTCTTC.

This clone was seen only a few times. The V gene is TRBV27, the J gene TRBJ1-6, with no clear D. Germline V gene data show CDR1 as MNHEY and CDR2 as SMNVEV (reference sequence). There are 13 residues in the CDR3. Between the trimmed V and J ends, which lost 3 bases and 14 bases, there was a span of 14 bases. DNA of the CDR3: TGTGCCAGCAGTTTGCGGGCGGCCGACACCCTCCACTTT. This translates into CASSLRAADTLHF.

This clone has a handful of counts. V usage is TRBV2 and J usage is TRBJ1-2; no clear D. Germline CDR1 is SNHLY and CDR2 is FYNNEI. This CDR3 has 15 residues. The V end was cut by 3 bases, the J end by 1 base, with 12 bases between. The CDR3 is CASSDGAEGNYGYTF. The CDR3 DNA is TGTGCCAGCAGTGATGGCGCGGAAGGTAACTATGGCTACACCTTC.